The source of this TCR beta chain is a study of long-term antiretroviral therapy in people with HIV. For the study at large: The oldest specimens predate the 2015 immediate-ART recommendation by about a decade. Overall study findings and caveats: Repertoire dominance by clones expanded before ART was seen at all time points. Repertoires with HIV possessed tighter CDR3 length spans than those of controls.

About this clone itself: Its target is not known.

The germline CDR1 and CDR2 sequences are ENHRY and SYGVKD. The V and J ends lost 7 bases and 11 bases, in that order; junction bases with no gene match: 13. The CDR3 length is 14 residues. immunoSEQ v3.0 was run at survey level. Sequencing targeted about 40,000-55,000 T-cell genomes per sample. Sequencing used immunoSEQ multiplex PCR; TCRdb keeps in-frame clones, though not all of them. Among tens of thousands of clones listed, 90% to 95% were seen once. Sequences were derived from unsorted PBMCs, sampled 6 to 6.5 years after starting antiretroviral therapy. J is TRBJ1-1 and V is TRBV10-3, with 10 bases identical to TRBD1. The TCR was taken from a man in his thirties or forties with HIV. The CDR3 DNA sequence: TGTGCCATCACTCCGACAGGGGGCGTCCGGAACGCTTTCTTT. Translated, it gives CAITPTGGVRNAFF.